This T cell receptor (beta chain) was captured by sequencing in a study of T cell responses to AZD1222 COVID-19 vaccine. Overall study findings and caveats: Sampling that yielded the repertoires occurred only after the peak T cell response. Females outnumbered males among donors, who were mostly white British; clonal diversity was possibly underestimated. A rise in Spike-specific TCR breadth and depth followed two AZD1222 doses. The number of AZD1222 recipients seropositive at baseline was only six.

The V end was cut by 5 bases, the J end by 7 bases, with 11 bases between. The germline V gene encodes CDR1 MDHEN and CDR2 SYDVKM. The CDR3 spans 13 residues. In regard to this clone: Its antigen is still unknown.

The table came from immunoSEQ multiplex PCR; TCRdb's copy has only in-frame clones and leaves some out. Here the sample spans under 200,000 clones, about nine tenths being singletons. This TCR was recovered from an adult in good health. Sequences were derived from peripheral blood, sampled on day 0 of AZD1222 vaccination. The gene calls are TRBV28 and TRBJ2-2; no definite D call. In nucleotides, the CDR3 is TGTGCCAGCAGTCCTCCCCCTTACGGGGAGCTGTTTTTT. This translates into CASSPPPYGELFF.